This T cell receptor (beta chain) was profiled in a study of cytomegalovirus exposure and HLA in healthy donors. Study-wide background: It was reported in a later analysis that the 100 to 150 validation repertoires used the same platform as the approximately 620 first-cohort repertoires.

This table comes from immunoSEQ multiplex PCR, and its TCRdb copy is limited to in-frame clones, with some not included. The profile shows 150,000 to 200,000 clones, approximately 90% of them singletons. With regard to this clone: Its target is unknown.

Study outcomes and limitations: Cytomegalovirus-associated TCR beta chains were listed, numbering 150 to 200. Reports described diagnosis of cytomegalovirus status by the classifier as highly specific and sensitive. There were some public TCRs occurring in many donors, but most TCR sequences were rare.

The clonotype was recovered from a woman in her twenties or thirties in good health and CMV-seronegative. Sequencing input: PBMCs.

As DNA, the CDR3 is TGTGCCAGCAGCTTAGGAATTGTAGAAAACTATGGCTACACCTTC. Its translation is CASSLGIVENYGYTF. J is TRBJ1-2 and V is TRBV11-2; D remains ambiguous. CDR3 length: 15 amino acids. V lost 1 base and J lost 2, with 11 bases in between. CDR1 and CDR2 from the germline V gene are SGHAT and FQNNGV.